This TCR beta chain was sequenced for a study of CD8 T cells in ankylosing spondylitis. Study-wide results and caveats: Several highly homologous variants formed a TCR beta motif that appeared characteristic of ankylosing spondylitis blood. Reported data indicate significant enrichment of disease-linked clones within matched ankylosing spondylitis synovial fluid.

Using quantitative 5'-RACE with molecular barcodes, the authors made TCR beta libraries. Each CDR3 protein is one row after TCRdb ran MiXCR on the 5' RACE reads. The sample yields around 88,000 distinct CDR3 sequences, about 8.1% seen once. The germline V gene has CDR1 DFQATT and CDR2 SNEGSKA (reference sequence). The CDR3 has 14 residues. The trim removed 6 bases at V and 1 base at J, leaving 2 bases unmatched. This clonotype was found many times. Its antigen is undetermined. Sequencing used blood, either unsorted or a sorted T cell fraction (not recorded which). This TCR was sampled from a male donor with ankylosing spondylitis or in good health (not recorded which). This chain uses TRBV20-1 with TRBJ2-2; TRBD2 matches at 10 bases. CDR3 nucleotide sequence: TGCAGTGCCAGACTAGCGGGGAACACCGGGGAGCTGTTTTTT. It translates to CSARLAGNTGELFF.